The clone carrying this T cell receptor (beta chain) appeared many times. This specimen comes from a study of early T cells in non-severe SARS-CoV-2 infection. In germline, CDR1 is LNHNV, CDR2 YYDKDF (reference sequence). Deletions cut 1 base from V and 5 bases from J, with 2 bases between. The CDR3 consists of 12 residues. TCRdb re-called the 5' RACE reads through MiXCR, storing one row per CDR3 protein. The repertoire holds roughly 56,000 distinct CDR3 sequences, over 12% seen once, with over 4% in the top ten. This clonotype was obtained from an adult who was a healthcare worker with PCR-confirmed SARS-CoV-2 infection or an uninfected control (not recorded which). Material: whole blood, obtained at baseline. V usage is TRBV15 and J usage is TRBJ2-2; D is uncertain. The CDR3 region has the DNA TGTGCCACCAGCAGAGGTACCGGGGAGCTGTTTTTT. Protein: CATSRGTGELFF.